The entry that follows covers one TCR beta chain sequence. What it binds is unknown. Other nucleotide sequences in the sample specify the same CDR3. The V end lost 0 bases, the J end lost 5 bases, and 7 bases lay between the germline ends. The CDR3 spans 14 residues. Germline V gives CDR1 MNHEY, CDR2 SVGAGI. Splitting the CD4+ cells yielded a CD45RA+ naive subset and a CD45RA-negative memory subset. These data are taken from a study of shared clonotypes between healthy human individuals. Produced via immunoSEQ multiplex PCR; TCRdb's table is partial and in-frame only. The data show 950,000 to 1,100,000 clones, with roughly 74% seen just once and 0.6% to 0.75% held by the top ten. General study points: Generally, estimated richness proved larger in naive subsets than it did in memory subsets. Clonotype sharing among donors was expected to depend on sequencing depth.

Sequenced material: memory CD4+ T cells from PBMCs. The sample's subset: CD45RA-negative fraction. The genes are TRBV6-5 and TRBJ1-4, with a possible D match to TRBD1 (6 bases). This receptor was taken from a man between 18 and 35 years old in good health. Some clones in this sample may be carry-over from other donors' samples. DNA of the CDR3: TGTGCCAGCAGTTACTCGACAGGCAATGAAAAACTGTTTTTT. Its translation is CASSYSTGNEKLFF.